The 29 T cell receptor beta chains below were found in one sample sequenced in a study of CD8 T cells in Susac syndrome. With random hexamers, roughly 0.45 to 1 ug RNA was reverse transcribed. A single record per CDR3 protein comes from TCRdb applying MiXCR to the immunoSEQ multiplex PCR reads. The data contain 130,000 or so distinct CDR3 sequences, roughly 80% of them singletons. Material for sequencing was CD8+ T cells from PBMCs. The receptor source for this set is a human donor with multiple sclerosis.

This chain links TRBV7-9 with TRBJ2-3, with unresolved D. Germline CDR1 SEHNR, CDR2 FQNEAQ (reference sequence). With 6 bases removed from V and 2 bases from J, the gap between germline ends came to 18 bases. The CDR3 has 16 amino acids. The CDR3 loop is CASRSPVSGLTDTQYF. In DNA form, the CDR3 reads TGTGCCAGCAGGTCCCCCGTTTCGGGCCTCACAGATACGCAGTATTTT.

V and J are TRBV27 and TRBJ2-3; possible D gene TRBD2, 6 bases. The CDR3 has 17 residues. Germline CDR1 and CDR2: MNHEY and SMNVEV (reference sequence). With 6 bases removed from V and 0 bases from J, the gap between germline ends came to 19 bases. The CDR3 sequence is CASSTLVADTSTDTQYF. CDR3 nucleotide sequence: TGTGCCAGCAGCACCCTAGTAGCGGATACCAGCACAGATACGCAGTATTTT.

CDR3 in DNA: TGTGCCAGTAGTATACCCGGGGGCCGGCCTCAAGCTTTCTTT. Translated: CASSIPGGRPQAFF. The chain has TRBV19 and TRBJ1-1; tentative D call: TRBD1 (6 bases). CDR1 and CDR2 (germline): LNHDA, SQIVND (reference sequence). This CDR3 contains 14 residues. Trimming removed 2 bases at V and 9 bases at J, with 16 bases between.

This clonotype has just a few counts. The chain has TRBV5-4 and TRBJ2-7; TRBD1 matches at 7 bases. Germline V gene sequence: CDR1 SGHNT, CDR2 YYREEE (reference sequence). The CDR3 runs 14 residues. J was trimmed by 3 bases and V by 0 bases; bases with no gene match: 3. CDR3 region: CASSLGDSRYEQYF. The CDR3 nucleotides read TGTGCCAGCAGCTTGGGGGACAGTCGCTACGAGCAGTACTTC.

The chain links TRBV5-4 to TRBJ1-1, with D maybe TRBD1 (5 bases). This CDR3 has 14 amino acids. Germline CDR1 is SGHNT and CDR2 is YYREEE (reference sequence). The V and J ends lost 4 bases and 5 bases respectively, with 15 bases between them. The CDR3 protein is CASSQGTEYTEAFF. The DNA for the CDR3 is TGTGCCAGCAGCCAAGGGACCGAGTATACTGAAGCTTTCTTT.

The rearrangement links TRBV4-1 to TRBJ2-1, with 10 positions matching TRBD2. The germline V gene encodes CDR1 MGHRA and CDR2 YSYEKL. V shed 2 bases and J 2 bases; nucleotides not matched to a gene: 3. There are 16 residues in the CDR3. The DNA for the CDR3 is TGCGCCAGCAGCCAACTAGCGGGAGTACCCTACAATGAGCAGTTCTTC. The encoded protein is CASSQLAGVPYNEQFF.

This clonotype occurred once. V usage is TRBV3-1 and J usage is TRBJ2-5, with no clear D. This CDR3 has 15 amino acids. V lost 2 bases and J 5 bases, leaving 15 bases between the germline ends. The germline V gene encodes CDR1 LGHDT and CDR2 YNNKEL (reference sequence). As DNA, the CDR3 is TGTGCCAGCAGCCAACTTATGACAACCCAGGAGACCCAGTACTTC. This sequence encodes CASSQLMTTQETQYF.

The chain employs TRBV7-9 and TRBJ1-4, with 8 bases identical to TRBD1. J was trimmed by 7 bases and V by 6 bases; bases with no gene match: 7. The CDR3 is 14 amino acids. Germline CDR1 and CDR2: SEHNR and FQNEAQ (reference sequence). DNA of the CDR3: TGTGCCAGCAGTCAGGGGGCGCACGGTGAAAAACTGTTTTTT. Protein sequence: CASSQGAHGEKLFF.

The J gene is TRBJ2-2, the V gene TRBV6-1; D is undetermined. CDR1 and CDR2 from the germline V gene are MNHNS and SASEGT. The ends were cut back, 1 base at V and 6 bases at J, with 12 bases in the middle. The CDR3 length is 15 residues. CDR3 in amino acids: CASSEDLGWAGELFF. The CDR3 region has the DNA TGTGCCAGCAGTGAAGATCTGGGGTGGGCCGGGGAGCTGTTTTTT.

A word on this clonotype: At one end, the junction sequence differs from germline, possibly due to a read error. V usage is TRBV30 and J usage is TRBJ1-4, with D possibly matching TRBD1 (6 bases). The CDR3 extends over 15 amino acids. Looked up from germline, CDR1 is GTSNPN and CDR2 is SVGIG (reference sequence). The CDR3 reads CAWTPGQTWNEKLFF. CDR3 DNA: TGTGCCTGGACCCCCGGACAGACTTGGAATGAAAAGCTGTTTTTT.

The chain combines TRBV6-5 with TRBJ1-6; D call uncertain. V lost 2 bases to trimming and J lost 10 bases, with 9 bases between them. CDR1 MNHEY and CDR2 SVGAGI come from the germline V gene. This CDR3 is 13 amino acids long. CDR3 sequence: CASSYQKGSPLHF. The CDR3 DNA follows: TGTGCCAGCAGTTACCAAAAGGGATCACCCCTCCACTTT.

The gene calls are TRBV6-5 and TRBJ1-1; no clear D. Trimming cost V 0 bases and J 5 bases, with 13 bases left between them. The CDR3 sequence is 15 residues long. Germline assignment: CDR1 MNHEY and CDR2 SVGAGI. Here the CDR3 DNA reads TGTGCCAGCAGTTACTCACACAGTTCGGGGACTGAAGCTTTCTTT. Translating it yields CASSYSHSSGTEAFF.

The gene calls are TRBV9 and TRBJ1-4; D gene ambiguous. V lost 2 bases to trimming and J lost 7 bases, with 12 bases between them. There are 14 residues in the CDR3. Per germline, CDR1 SGDLS and CDR2 YYNGEE. Here the CDR3 DNA reads TGTGCCAGCAGCGTTTCGGACGGGAGTGAAAAACTGTTTTTT. Translating it yields CASSVSDGSEKLFF.

This chain links TRBV7-9 with TRBJ2-4; D remains ambiguous. The germline V and J ends were trimmed by 2 bases and 5 bases, with 7 bases remaining between them. The germline V gene has CDR1 SEHNR and CDR2 FQNEAQ (reference sequence). The CDR3 has 13 residues. The CDR3 nucleotides are TGTGCCAGCAGCTTAAACCCGCAAAACATTCAGTACTTC. It translates to CASSLNPQNIQYF.

The chain has TRBV18 and TRBJ2-1, with 10 bases that match TRBD1. The CDR3 sequence is 15 residues long. With 3 bases clipped from V and 8 bases from J, the junction kept 7 bases outside the gene matches. Germline V CDR1 and CDR2: KGHSH, LQKENI. The CDR3: CASSPNTGTGDEQFF. The CDR3 coding sequence is TGTGCCAGCTCACCTAACACAGGGACAGGGGATGAGCAGTTCTTC.

This clonotype was observed once. The CDR3 protein is CASSSATGHSGNTIYF. DNA for the CDR3: TGTGCCAGCAGCTCAGCTACAGGGCACTCTGGAAACACCATATATTTT. The genes are TRBV7-9 and TRBJ1-3, with a possible D match to TRBD1 (6 bases). The CDR3 sequence is 16 residues long. The germline V and J ends were trimmed by 4 bases and 0 bases, with 13 bases remaining between them. Germline values: CDR1 SEHNR, CDR2 FQNEAQ (reference sequence).

V and J are TRBV11-2 and TRBJ2-3; 7 bases are shared with TRBD2. CDR3 size: 16 residues. After removal of 1 base from V and 0 bases from J, the junction contained 4 bases not matched to a gene. The germline V gene has CDR1 SGHAT and CDR2 FQNNGV. CDR3 coding DNA: TGTGCCAGCAGCTTAGGGATGGGAGGGAGCACAGATACGCAGTATTTT. Its translation: CASSLGMGGSTDTQYF.

The chain carries TRBV7-2 and TRBJ2-1, with D possibly being TRBD1 (6 bases). Per germline, CDR1 SGHTA and CDR2 FQGNSA. Trimming took 10 bases from V and 0 from J, leaving 19 bases between them. This CDR3 contains 16 residues. The DNA for the CDR3 is TGTGCCATCAATAAACCAACGGACAGCTCCTACAATGAGCAGTTCTTC. Its translation is CAINKPTDSSYNEQFF.

The chain joins TRBV29-1 to TRBJ2-1; D perhaps matches TRBD2 (6 bases). Trimming took off 5 bases at V and 4 bases at J, with 12 bases between the two ends. CDR3 length: 13 amino acids. Germline CDR1 SQVTM, CDR2 ANQGSEA. The chain's CDR3 is CSVSAGSYNEQFF. The CDR3 region has the DNA TGCAGCGTTTCAGCGGGTTCTTACAATGAGCAGTTCTTC.

Turning to this clonotype: Germline is not matched at one junction end, which may reflect a read error. The J gene is TRBJ1-1, the V gene TRBV6-2 or TRBV6-3; D is undetermined. CDR1 and CDR2 (germline): MNHEY, SVGEGT. The CDR3 loop spans 14 amino acids. In DNA form, the CDR3 reads TGTGCCAGTAGTTATCTGGGGTTAAACACTGAAGCTTTCTTT. Translating gives CASSYLGLNTEAFF.

The gene calls are TRBV19 and TRBJ2-6; D may be TRBD1 or TRBD2 (6 bases each). This CDR3 region has 15 residues. Per germline, CDR1 LNHDA and CDR2 SQIVND (reference sequence). The V gene lost 7 bases and the J gene lost 4 bases, with 14 bases spanning the gap. Written as DNA, the CDR3 is TGTGCCAGTAAGTGGTCGGGGGCCGGGGCCAACGTCCTGACTTTC. Encoded protein: CASKWSGAGANVLTF. The full variable domain, in which reference TRBV19 and TRBJ2-6 provide the parts outside the CDR3, is DGGITQSPKYLFRKEGQNVTLSCEQNLNHDAMYWYRQDPGQGLRLIYYSQIVNDFQKGDIAEGYSVSREKKESFPLTVTSAQKNPTAFYLCASKWSGAGANVLTFGAGSRLTVL.

This chain joins TRBV19 and TRBJ2-7, with D possibly TRBD1 on 6 matching bases. Germline CDR1 and CDR2: LNHDA and SQIVND (reference sequence). Trimming cost V 4 bases and J 0 bases, with 13 bases left between them. This CDR3 contains 15 residues. CDR3 nucleotide sequence: TGTGCCAGTAGTAATAGGGGGACCAGCTCCTACGAGCAGTACTTC. Its protein is CASSNRGTSSYEQYF.

Only one count was recorded for this clonotype. The V and J genes are TRBV4-1 and TRBJ1-1, with D possibly being TRBD1 (5 bases). Trimming removed 1 base at V and 3 bases at J, with 15 bases between. Germline V gene data show CDR1 as MGHRA and CDR2 as YSYEKL. This CDR3 has 16 amino acids. The CDR3 DNA sequence: TGCGCCAGCAGCCAAGTCCAGGGTTGGGGGGACACTGAAGCTTTCTTT. Translation: CASSQVQGWGDTEAFF.

The rearrangement links TRBV2 to TRBJ1-5, with a tentative D call TRBD1 (6 bases). Trimming removed 6 bases from V and 0 bases from J, with 15 bases in between. CDR1 is SNHLY and CDR2 is FYNNEI in the germline V gene. CDR3 size: 16 residues. The CDR3 DNA is TGTGCCAGCAGCCGGGGGCACCCATATAGCAATCAGCCCCAGCATTTT. This codes for CASSRGHPYSNQPQHF.

CDR3 residues: CASSLGTSLYNEQFF. CDR3 bases: TGTGCCAGCAGTCTCGGGACATCCCTTTACAATGAGCAGTTCTTC. The rearrangement links TRBV27 to TRBJ2-1, with D possibly matching TRBD1 (6 bases). Germline V gives CDR1 MNHEY, CDR2 SMNVEV (reference sequence). The CDR3 runs 15 residues. Trimming left V 5 bases short and J 4 bases short, with 15 bases between.

For the CDR3, the DNA is TGTGCCAGCAGTTTAAGGGCTAGCGAGTACAATGAGCAGTTCTTC. Translated: CASSLRASEYNEQFF. The chain has TRBV27 and TRBJ2-1, with a possible D match to TRBD2 (6 bases). The V end lost 2 bases, the J end lost 4 bases, and 12 bases lay between the germline ends. This CDR3 contains 15 residues. Germline loops: CDR1 MNHEY, CDR2 SMNVEV (reference sequence).

J is TRBJ2-1 and V is TRBV19, with unresolved D. Germline CDR1 is LNHDA and CDR2 is SQIVND (reference sequence). This CDR3 is 13 amino acids long. V was clipped by 5 bases and J by 9 bases, with 14 bases between them. As DNA, the CDR3 is TGTGCCAGTAGTCTCAGTCTAAGCCGTGAGCAGTTCTTC. Translation: CASSLSLSREQFF.

The rearrangement uses TRBV10-3 and TRBJ2-1; D remains unclear. The germline V and J ends were trimmed by 3 bases and 7 bases, with 7 bases remaining between them. This CDR3 is built from 12 residues. CDR1 and CDR2 from the germline V gene are ENHRY and SYGVKD. For the CDR3, the DNA is TGTGCCATCAGTGATGGGGTAAATGAGCAGTTCTTC. Residues: CAISDGVNEQFF.

The rearrangement joins TRBV30 to TRBJ1-1, with a possible D match to TRBD1 (5 bases). Trimming cost V 1 base and J 1 base, with 22 bases left between them. The CDR3 sequence is 18 residues long. Per the germline V gene, CDR1 is GTSNPN and CDR2 is SVGIG (reference sequence). The CDR3 DNA is TGTGCCTGGAGTGATCTTTGGGTTTCGGGCAGGGCGAACACTGAAGCTTTCTTT. It encodes CAWSDLWVSGRANTEAFF.